Here is one T cell receptor beta chain with its context. Its antigen target is currently unknown. No qualities accompany the bases; no much larger clone lies one base away. The same CDR3 can be traced to other DNA sequences in this sample. From the same resection, non-adjacent lung tissue was collected as far as possible from the malignant lesion, at a distance of at least 3 cm. The cysteine opens and the phenylalanine closes a CDR3 of 17 amino acids. Left in the record is the CDR3 DNA by itself, 51 bases read in frame from the first base. The germline V gene (reference sequence) sets CDR1 to SGHNT and CDR2 to YYREEE. V lost 4 bases and J lost 13 bases; the stretch between them is 33 bases long. Library creation used the immunoSEQ multiplex PCR assay. Qiagen DNeasy or QIAamp micro DNA kits were used to isolate DNA, and the Adaptive Biotechnology human TCRB sequencing kit was used to sequence TCRB. Sequencing of TCRB libraries was performed on an Illumina MiSeq. The study's processing was this. The kit provider's software was used to analyze TCRB sequence data, and Fisher's exact test was applied to assess tumor enrichment of clonotype templates. The clones in this table, taken by TCRdb from immuneACCESS, are in-frame only. Not every clone is retained; where verified, under half of the shortfall comes from an unresolved V gene, and the cause of the rest is unknown. The DNA gave D and trimming, while V, J and clone size come from that table. The sample table holds roughly 9,800 clones, of which approximately 66% were seen once. 15% to 17% of the sample is held by the ten biggest clonotypes.

These data originate in a study of CD4 T cells in lung cancer (dated by TCRdb to between 2018 and 2020). Background on the whole study: The study screened blood T cells of NSCLC patients for responses to candidate mutation-encoded neoepitopes and isolated neoantigen-specific CD4+ T-cell clones and TCRs. Several patients undergoing curative-intent resections for stage I-III non-small cell lung cancer provided the tumor and non-adjacent lung tissue. Aged 60 to 69 when blood was donated, the resected patients, most of whom were former smokers, had either lung adenocarcinoma or squamous cell carcinoma. Before blood donation, treatments including platinum chemotherapy had been received by the patients, and nivolumab or pembrolizumab had been received by some of the patients. TCRB deep sequencing tracked the frequency of neoantigen-specific clonotypes in tumor resections, non-adjacent lung and cultured T-cell products. The research as a whole found: Some blood-derived responses might be explained by in vitro priming of naive T cells or cross-reactivity rather than by memory responses to the cancer.

The material sequenced was normal lung tissue taken away from the tumor. The rearrangement joined TRBV5-4 to TRBJ2-7; TRBD2 is a possible D gene, resting on 7 matching bases. The receptor comes from a man in his sixties with non-small cell lung cancer. The sequence in DNA is TGTGCCAGCAGCCCCAAGGTGGGGGGCGGGGGCTTGGAGGTGCAATACTTC. Its amino acids are CASSPKVGGGGLEVQYF. Reference TRBV5-4 and TRBJ2-7 genes cover what lies past the CDR3, so the full variable domain is ETGVTQSPTHLIKTRGQQVTLRCSSQSGHNTVSWYQQALGQGPQFIFQYYREEENGRGNFPPRFSGLQFPNYSSELNVNALELDDSALYLCASSPKVGGGGLEVQYFGPGTRLTVT.